The clone carrying this T cell receptor (beta chain) was counted a single time. What it recognizes is unknown. This CDR3 has 15 amino acids. CDR1 and CDR2 (germline): LNHNV, YYDKDF (reference sequence). Deletions cut 0 bases from V and 7 bases from J, with 15 bases between. Researchers ran the PCR with 60 Vbeta and 13 Jbeta primers. Libraries were prepared by immunoSEQ multiplex PCR; TCRdb keeps only in-frame clonotypes and omits some of them. The sample lists 150,000 to 200,000 clones; 70% to 90% were seen once. This record belongs to a study of cytomegalovirus exposure and HLA in healthy donors. Notes on the study in general: According to a later analysis, most TCR beta chains associated with CMV appeared HLA-restricted. Later analysis found that TCR beta chains associated with HLA were more clonally expanded than other, equally common chains. In an earlier analysis, productive rearrangement rates for most beta V segments clustered near 87% or 30%. Immune exposure information comprised only CMV serostatus.

The sample was PBMCs. The rearrangement joins TRBV15 to TRBJ1-1; D is uncertain. The TCR sequence derives from a man younger than 35 in good health and CMV-seropositive. The CDR3 loop reads CATSREKRPLDEAFF. The CDR3 DNA sequence: TGTGCCACCAGCAGAGAAAAACGCCCCTTAGATGAAGCTTTCTTT.